This T cell receptor beta chain is drawn from a study of Ad26.COV2.S vaccination and SARS-CoV-2 variants. Sequencing used immunoSEQ multiplex PCR; TCRdb keeps in-frame clones, though not all of them. This table holds 350,000 to 500,000 clones, roughly 90% found once. The treatment denotes: around 19 received Ad26.COV2.S at low or high dose, single or two shots; 5 received placebo; per-sample allocation not given. After the first vaccine or placebo injection, samples were drawn on day 63. The trim removed 3 bases at V and 6 bases at J, leaving 6 bases unmatched. The CDR3 consists of 15 residues. Germline V gives CDR1 MNHEY, CDR2 SMNVEV (reference sequence).

The sequence was collected from a person aged 18-65 years who received the Ad26.COV2.S COVID-19 vaccine or a placebo. J is TRBJ2-3 and V is TRBV27, with TRBD2 matching 10 bases. Sequenced material: peripheral blood, taken in a trial of Ad26.COV2.S vaccine versus placebo. CDR3 protein: CASSFASGRSDTQYF. The CDR3 coding sequence is TGTGCCAGCAGTTTCGCTAGCGGGAGAAGCGATACGCAGTATTTT.